The 5 T cell receptor beta chains given below trace back to one sample, sequenced in a study of PD-1 blockade in mismatch repair-deficient tumors. Clones were sequenced by immunoSEQ multiplex PCR, and TCRdb holds only the in-frame ones, with some missing. The repertoire holds 95,000 to 150,000 clones, with approximately 90% as singletons. The sample consisted of peripheral blood, taken 44 weeks after starting pembrolizumab. The receptors here all came from an adult with mismatch repair-deficient cancer.

The chain links TRBV5-1 to TRBJ2-1, with D possibly matching TRBD2 (6 bases). From germline, CDR1 is SGHRS and CDR2 YFSETQ. V was clipped by 0 bases and J by 4 bases, with 20 bases between them. The CDR3 runs 18 residues. The CDR3 DNA reads as TGCGCCAGCAGCTTGGGGAGACCGACCGGGAGATTGTACAATGAGCAGTTCTTC. Its translation: CASSLGRPTGRLYNEQFF.

V and J are TRBV6-1 and TRBJ2-5, with TRBD2 matching over 12 bases. The CDR3 is 15 residues long. Germline CDR1 MNHNS, CDR2 SASEGT. Germline trimming cut 2 bases from V and 3 bases from J; bases unmatched to any gene: 1. For the CDR3, the DNA is TGTGCCAGCAGTGAACTAGCGGGAGGGGAAGAGACCCAGTACTTC. This translates into CASSELAGGEETQYF.

This rearrangement joins TRBV27 to TRBJ2-7; D is possibly TRBD1 (5 bases). The CDR3 spans 14 residues. Trimming pared 3 bases from V and 3 bases from J, leaving 12 bases between. CDR1 and CDR2 from the germline V gene are MNHEY and SMNVEV (reference sequence). CDR3 nucleotides: TGTGCCAGCAGTTTCCGCGACAGAGTCTACGAGCAGTACTTC. It is translated as CASSFRDRVYEQYF.

J is TRBJ2-5 and V is TRBV10-3, with D possibly TRBD1 on 6 matching bases. V gave up 4 bases and J gave up 2 bases, with 8 bases separating them. The germline gives CDR1 ENHRY, CDR2 SYGVKD. The CDR3 sequence is 13 residues long. CDR3 amino acids: CAISGQGQETQYF. CDR3 nucleotides: TGTGCCATCAGTGGCCAGGGGCAAGAGACCCAGTACTTC.

The genes are TRBV7-2 and TRBJ2-2; D assignment may be TRBD1 or TRBD2 (5 bases each). The CDR3 totals 15 residues. The V gene lost 5 bases and the J gene lost 8 bases, with 18 bases spanning the gap. Germline CDR1 reads SGHTA; CDR2 reads FQGNSA. The CDR3 nucleotides are TGTGCCAGCAGCCTGGGGACGTACCTTGGAGGGGAGCTGTTTTTT. It encodes CASSLGTYLGGELFF.